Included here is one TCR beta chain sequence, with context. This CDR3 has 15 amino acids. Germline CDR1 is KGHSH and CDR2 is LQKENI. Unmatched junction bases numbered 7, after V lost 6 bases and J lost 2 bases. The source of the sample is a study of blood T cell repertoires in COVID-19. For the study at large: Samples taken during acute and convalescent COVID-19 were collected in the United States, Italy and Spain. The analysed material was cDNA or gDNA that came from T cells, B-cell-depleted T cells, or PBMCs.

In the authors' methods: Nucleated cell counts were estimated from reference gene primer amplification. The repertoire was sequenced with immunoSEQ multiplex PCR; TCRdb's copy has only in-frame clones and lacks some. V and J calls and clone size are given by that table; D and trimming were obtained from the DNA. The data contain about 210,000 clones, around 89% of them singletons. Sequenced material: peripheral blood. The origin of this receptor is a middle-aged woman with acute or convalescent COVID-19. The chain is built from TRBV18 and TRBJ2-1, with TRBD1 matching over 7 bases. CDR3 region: CASSGQTGTYNEQFF. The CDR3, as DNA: TGTGCCAGCTCGGGGCAGACAGGGACCTACAATGAGCAGTTCTTC.